This TCR beta chain is from a study of T cells in Graves' hyperthyroidism and ophthalmopathy. Study as a whole: Peripheral blood samples were taken at initial diagnosis, prior to any treatment.

A patient was excluded if there was uncontrolled infection, other autoimmune disease, pregnancy or lactation. PBMCs were sourced from approximately 9 ml fresh peripheral blood. The study, taken as a whole, reports: Most clonotypes expanded in thyroid above 0.001 were likewise present in blood.

V dropped 4 bases and J dropped 0; count of bases not matched to a gene: 13. The V gene's germline CDR1 is SEHNR and CDR2 FQNEAQ (reference sequence). The CDR3 covers 18 residues. This clonotype came up a few times. Its specificity is not known. RNA transcripts provided the source from which TCR beta CDR3 regions were amplified. First-round RT-PCR targeting the TCR CDR3 was performed with the HTBI primer set. One entry per CDR3 protein, called by TCRdb with MiXCR from the multiplex PCR reads. The data hold fewer than 900,000 distinct CDR3 sequences, with about a sixth observed a single time. Source material: blood. This TCR was recovered from a man aged 18-30 years with Graves' hyperthyroidism. V usage is TRBV7-9 and J usage is TRBJ2-7, with 9 bases fitting TRBD1. The CDR3 loop reads CASSSRTRGQGFSYEQYF. The CDR3 coding sequence is TGTGCCAGCAGCTCCCGAACTAGGGGACAGGGTTTCTCCTACGAGCAGTACTTC.